This T cell receptor (beta chain) originates from a study of beta chain features in type 1 diabetes. Study findings and constraints: Shortening that was moderate but significant affected the TCRB CDR3s of Type 1 diabetes patients in all four CD4+ subsets.

As for this clone: Its antigen is currently unknown.

V gave up 5 bases and J gave up 7 bases, with 12 bases separating them. The CDR3 extends over 13 amino acids. Germline CDR1 is SGHTA and CDR2 is FQGNSA. Reverse transcription of all isolated RNA meant that expressed TCRB transcripts were sequenced. The assay was immunoSEQ multiplex PCR, and TCRdb's table has in-frame clones only and misses some. The table records some 110,000 clones, about 17% of them present only once. The sample was central memory CD4+ T cells from blood. The receptor comes from a man aged 25-45 years with type 1 diabetes. This chain uses TRBV7-2 with TRBJ2-1; weak D call: TRBD1 (6 bases). For the CDR3, the DNA is TGTGCCAGCAGCACGTCCAGGGGAAATGAGCAGTTCTTC. Translated, it gives CASSTSRGNEQFF.